The 18 T cell receptor beta chains below were found in one sample sequenced in a study of STAT3 mutations in large granular lymphocyte leukemia. Their target antigens are unknown. The data were produced by immunoSEQ multiplex PCR, yet TCRdb's version contains in-frame clones alone and is incomplete. The sample includes 9,500 to 13,000 clones, 88% of them seen just once. General observations from the study: Every T-LGLL patient had at least one immunodominant TCRbeta clonotype.

The specimen sequenced was peripheral blood mononuclear cells. The receptors stem from a man aged 55-75 years with T-cell large granular lymphocyte leukemia. Some clones in this sample may be carry-over from other donors' samples.

V and J are TRBV7-8 and TRBJ1-4, with D maybe TRBD1 (6 bases). The germline V and J ends were trimmed by 5 bases and 8 bases, with 15 bases remaining between them. Germline CDR1 SGHVS, CDR2 FQNEAQ. This CDR3 is built from 14 residues. CDR3 loop: CASSTEGVMEKLFF. For the CDR3, the DNA is TGTGCCAGCAGCACGGAGGGGGTAATGGAAAAACTGTTTTTT.

The V call is TRBV10-2, the J call TRBJ2-3, with 7 bases matching TRBD1. The CDR3 has 13 amino acids. Germline trimming cut 4 bases from V and 4 bases from J; bases unmatched to any gene: 2. Germline V gene sequence: CDR1 WSHSY, CDR2 SAAADI. The CDR3 spells CASSVQGADTQYF. The DNA for the CDR3 is TGCGCCAGCAGTGTGCAGGGGGCAGATACGCAGTATTTT.

CDR3 amino acids: CASSLDVYEQYF. CDR3 sequence (DNA): TGTGCCAGCAGCTTAGATGTCTACGAGCAGTACTTC. The V call is TRBV7-2, the J call TRBJ2-7; D not certain. V was pared by 1 base and J by 3 bases, with 4 bases between. The CDR3 consists of 12 residues. Per germline, CDR1 SGHTA and CDR2 FQGNSA.

The rearrangement uses TRBV20-1 and TRBJ1-5, with D unclear. The CDR3 covers 11 residues. Germline CDR1 and CDR2: DFQATT and SNEGSKA (reference sequence). V was pared by 0 bases and J by 11 bases, with 8 bases between. This CDR3 reads CSARDGRAQHF. As DNA, the CDR3 is TGCAGTGCTAGAGATGGGAGGGCCCAGCATTTT.

This clone was detected only once. The chain combines TRBV27 with TRBJ2-3; TRBD1 might be the D (5 bases). The germline V gene has CDR1 MNHEY and CDR2 SMNVEV (reference sequence). Trimming shortened V by 8 bases and J by 5 bases, and 14 bases separated the two germline ends. The CDR3 sequence is 13 residues long. The CDR3 loop reads CASRLGREDTQYF. The CDR3 DNA reads as TGTGCCAGCCGCTTGGGCAGGGAAGATACGCAGTATTTT.

This chain links TRBV18 with TRBJ2-7; TRBD2 might be the D (6 bases). This CDR3 has 15 amino acids. V gave up 2 bases and J gave up 2 bases, with 13 bases separating them. Germline CDR1 KGHSH, CDR2 LQKENI. The CDR3 spells CASSPGAGTAYEQYF. The CDR3 DNA reads TGTGCCAGCTCACCAGGGGCGGGGACCGCCTACGAGCAGTACTTC.

The V and J genes are TRBV15 and TRBJ2-7, with D possibly TRBD1 on 6 matching bases. Trimming removed 6 bases at V and 4 bases at J, with 16 bases between. CDR1 LNHNV and CDR2 YYDKDF come from the germline V gene (reference sequence). The CDR3 contains 14 residues. The CDR3 reads CATSYRATGYEQYF. The CDR3 nucleotides are TGTGCCACCAGTTACAGGGCGACGGGTTACGAGCAGTACTTC.

This clone was detected only once. The chain recombines TRBV29-1 with TRBJ2-3; possibly TRBD1 or TRBD2 for D (5 bases each). Germline V lookup: CDR1 SQVTM, CDR2 ANQGSEA. The CDR3 loop spans 13 amino acids. The CDR3 DNA reads as TGCAGTTCCGGAGGTGTGGGGGTACGTACGCAGTATTTT. Translated, it gives CSSGGVGVRTQYF.

This clone was observed once. The J gene is TRBJ1-5, the V gene TRBV7-2; D remains unclear. CDR1 is SGHTA and CDR2 is FQGNSA in the germline V gene. This CDR3 region has 15 residues. The V end was cut by 5 bases, the J end by 3 bases, with 14 bases between. The CDR3 loop is CASSTGSRDNQPQHF. The CDR3 coding sequence is TGTGCCAGCAGCACCGGGTCCCGCGACAATCAGCCCCAGCATTTT.

CDR3 residues: CASTPRTGFHEQYF. The CDR3 nucleotides read TGTGCCAGCACCCCCAGGACAGGGTTCCACGAGCAGTACTTC. The rearrangement uses TRBV28 and TRBJ2-7; 8 bases are a match to TRBD1. This CDR3 has 14 residues. V was pared by 7 bases and J by 5 bases, with 10 bases of the junction left unmatched. Germline values: CDR1 MDHEN, CDR2 SYDVKM.

V is TRBV18 and J is TRBJ1-1; 8 bases align to TRBD1. V was pared by 3 bases and J by 8 bases, with 5 bases of the junction left unmatched. The CDR3 is made up of 13 amino acids. Germline CDR1 and CDR2: KGHSH and LQKENI. CDR3 amino acids: CASSPRGHGEAFF. For the CDR3, the DNA is TGTGCCAGCTCACCCAGGGGGCACGGGGAAGCTTTCTTT.

The chain joins TRBV7-2 to TRBJ2-2; D gene ambiguous. This CDR3 spans 14 amino acids. Per germline, CDR1 SGHTA and CDR2 FQGNSA. V gave up 4 bases and J gave up 4 bases, with 10 bases separating them. The CDR3 DNA sequence: TGTGCCAGCAGCTGGGGTCGTCCCACCGGGGAGCTGTTTTTT. Amino acids: CASSWGRPTGELFF.

The chain links TRBV30 to TRBJ2-6; D is perhaps TRBD1 (6 bases). The CDR3 spans 16 residues. CDR1 is GTSNPN and CDR2 is SVGIG in the germline V gene (reference sequence). The V and J ends lost 2 bases and 0 bases respectively, with 11 bases between them. CDR3 region: CAWSQGPFSGANVLTF. As DNA, the CDR3 is TGTGCCTGGAGTCAGGGGCCCTTCTCTGGGGCCAACGTCCTGACTTTC.

V usage is TRBV5-1 and J usage is TRBJ1-2, with 7 bases aligning to TRBD1. V lost 4 bases to trimming and J lost 4 bases; unmatched junction nucleotides: 16. Germline CDR1 SGHRS, CDR2 YFSETQ. CDR3 size: 17 residues. CDR3 sequence reads: CASSESGTVIRSYGYTF. CDR3 bases: TGCGCCAGCAGCGAGTCCGGGACAGTGATCCGAAGCTATGGCTACACCTTC. Full variable domain (remainder filled in from reference TRBV5-1 and TRBJ1-2): KAGVTQTPRYLIKTRGQQVTLSCSPISGHRSVSWYQQTPGQGLQFLFEYFSETQRNKGNFPGRFSGRQFSNSRSEMNVSTLELGDSALYLCASSESGTVIRSYGYTFGSGTRLTVV.

This clone has more than one count but fewer than ten. This chain's CDR3 is CASSLGGLTYEQYF. The CDR3 region has the DNA TGCGCCAGCAGCTTGGGAGGACTGACCTACGAGCAGTACTTC. The V call is TRBV5-1, the J call TRBJ2-7; D may be TRBD2 (5 bases). CDR1 is SGHRS, CDR2 YFSETQ, per germline. V dropped 0 bases and J dropped 2 bases, with 9 bases sitting between them. CDR3 size: 14 residues.

This clone was found once. This sequence joins TRBV9 and TRBJ2-3; D remains ambiguous. CDR3 length: 15 residues. Trimming removed 0 bases at V and 1 base at J, with 9 bases between. CDR1 is SGDLS, CDR2 YYNGEE, per germline. CDR3: CASSVAVVGTDTQYF. Written as DNA, the CDR3 is TGTGCCAGCAGCGTAGCCGTAGTTGGCACAGATACGCAGTATTTT.

The chain uses TRBV6-1 and TRBJ2-7; 7 nucleotides align to TRBD2. The CDR3 runs to 14 residues. J was trimmed by 2 bases and V by 3 bases; bases with no gene match: 4. Germline V CDR1 and CDR2: MNHNS, SASEGT. The CDR3 loop reads CASSDGGGPYEQYF. In nucleotides, the CDR3 is TGTGCCAGCAGTGATGGCGGGGGACCCTACGAGCAGTACTTC.

This chain joins TRBV5-1 and TRBJ1-1; 8 nucleotides agree with TRBD1. The CDR3 has 14 amino acids. CDR1 is SGHRS and CDR2 is YFSETQ in the germline V gene. V gave up 4 bases and J gave up 2 bases; unmatched junction bases: 4. The CDR3 protein is CASSPDRGNTEAFF. CDR3 DNA sequence: TGCGCCAGCAGCCCAGACAGGGGCAACACTGAAGCTTTCTTT. Full variable domain (missing parts from reference TRBV5-1 and TRBJ1-1): KAGVTQTPRYLIKTRGQQVTLSCSPISGHRSVSWYQQTPGQGLQFLFEYFSETQRNKGNFPGRFSGRQFSNSRSEMNVSTLELGDSALYLCASSPDRGNTEAFFGQGTRLTVV.